This T cell receptor beta chain was sequenced for a study of T cell responses to AZD1222 COVID-19 vaccine. The ends were cut back, 2 bases at V and 6 bases at J, with 9 bases in the middle. This CDR3 is 14 amino acids long. Germline CDR1 SGDLS, CDR2 YYNGEE. As regards this clone: As yet, its antigen is unknown.

Profiling relied on immunoSEQ multiplex PCR, and the TCRdb table lists in-frame clones only, not all of them. The table lists around 190,000 clones, about 91% of them singletons. Regarding the study as a whole: Targeting of unmutated variant regions was reportedly seen in nearly half of spike-specific TCRs. Among those given AZD1222, only 5 to 7 were seropositive at baseline. Donors were mostly white British, more females; clonal diversity possibly underestimated. Vaccine-associated CD4 TCRs ranged over spike, dominating at 160-218 and 743-854.

The sample consisted of peripheral blood, taken on day 0 of AZD1222 vaccination. The clonotype was recovered from an adult in good health. This rearrangement joins TRBV9 to TRBJ1-6; maybe TRBD1 (6 bases). The CDR3 nucleotides read TGTGCCAGCAGCGTTCAGGGGACTAATTCACCCCTCCACTTT. Translating it yields CASSVQGTNSPLHF.